This T cell receptor beta chain was identified in a study of blood T cell repertoires in COVID-19 (dated by TCRdb to 2020 to 2021). A note on the overall study: Samples from collaborators originated in the United States, Italy and Spain and spanned both the acute and convalescent phases of COVID-19. The dataset comprised deeply sampled blood TCRbeta repertoires from subjects exposed to, actively infected with, or recovered from COVID-19. Sample metadata almost always included a de-identified subject ID, COVID-19 status, age in years and sex. Samples were obtained from the ongoing ImmuneRACE study (first 160 participants) and from 1,000 to 1,500 subjects provided by 6 global collaborators. The material from the prospective study consisted of cDNA or gDNA derived from T cells, B-cell-depleted T cells, or PBMCs. Where available, HLA class I and class II types were taken from metadata supplied by the sample provider and were not determined by assay-based typing. The repertoires were released in a freely available public database intended as a resource for research on the immune response to SARS-CoV-2. Beyond this particular receptor, the publication reports: How much clinical and demographic metadata was included differed by source and by participant, and the metadata was provided uncurated.

TCRbeta CDR3 regions were amplified from genomic DNA using the immunoSEQ Assay, a bias-controlled multiplex PCR. In the original analysis: Within the assay, amplification of reference gene primers was used to estimate how many nucleated cells each sample contained. To quantify the absolute abundance of each unique TCRbeta CDR3 rearrangement, sequence reads were collapsed and filtered. For each sample, productive Simpson clonality was calculated as the square root of Simpson's diversity index across productive rearrangements. The table comes from immuneACCESS by way of TCRdb, which keeps in-frame sequences with V and J called. Part of the clones is missing from these tables; in studies checked, under half for an unresolved V gene and the rest for unknown reasons. D and trimming come from the DNA, and the V and J calls and clone size come from that table. Within this sample are about 400,000 clones, with roughly 88% of them counted one time only. The ten largest clones take up 2% to 2.5% of the sample.

Participants in the prospective study were enrolled through a virtual design, were aged about 18 to 90 years, and lived in roughly 24 United States geographic areas. To assign participants to cohorts, the prospective study relied on clinical history that participants themselves reported in a screening survey and a study questionnaire. In the prospective study, mobile phlebotomists collected whole blood, serum and a nasopharyngeal or oropharyngeal swab from each participant. Additional blood draws and questionnaires over an approximately 2-month period could optionally be provided by prospective study participants. Before DNA extraction, prospective study blood samples were shipped either frozen or at room temperature. This clone has only a few counts. Its antigen target is currently unknown. No base quality values were provided; no much bigger clone lies one nucleotide off. The CDR3 numbers 14 residues from cysteine through phenylalanine. CDR3 DNA is the only sequence kept; it has 42 bases, read in frame from the first base. Deletion took 3 bases off V and 5 bases off J, with a span of 17 bases between the germline ends. CDR1 and CDR2 (DFQATT, SNEGSKA) derive from the germline V gene (reference sequence).

The clonotype originates from a woman aged 40 to 50 with acute COVID-19. Sequenced: PBMCs or T cells enriched from blood (not recorded which). The sequence links TRBV20-1 to TRBJ2-7; matching of 6 bases hints at TRBD2 as the D gene. The DNA sequence is as follows: TGCAGTGCTAGTAACCCAGCGGGCCCCCACGAGCAGTACTTC. This encodes CSASNPAGPHEQYF.